This T cell receptor (beta chain) was profiled in a study of post-analysis software for immune sequencing data. Whole-study context: The disease courses spanned relapsing-remitting, secondary progressive and progressive-relapsing forms of multiple sclerosis. Overall study findings and caveats: About 5 TRBV segments (TRBV5-6, TRBV5-1 and TRBV20-1 among them) occurred more frequently in patients than in controls. People with multiple sclerosis had a significantly lower normalized Chao1 diversity than controls did.

The count of this clonotype is one. Its antigen is not known. Germline V CDR1 and CDR2: SGHVS, FNYEAQ. The CDR3 has 15 amino acids. Included in the TCR beta cDNA libraries were unique molecular identifiers. Each CDR3 protein gets one entry after TCRdb re-called the PCR reads with MiXCR. The repertoire has 500,000 to 600,000 distinct CDR3 sequences, roughly 40% of them found once; the top ten carry roughly 1.8%. The chain recombines TRBV7-6 with TRBJ2-4, with TRBD2 matching over 11 bases. Gene TRBJ2-7 matches the end of the DNA better, so the J call may be wrong. The TCR was taken from a girl aged 10-17 years with multiple sclerosis. Specimen: blood. The chain's CDR3 is CASSQLAGEANEQYF. CDR3 sequence (DNA): TGTGCCAGCAGCCAACTAGCGGGAGAGGCTAACGAGCAGTACTTC.